This T cell receptor (beta chain) was captured by sequencing in a study of blood T cell repertoires in COVID-19. Study background: Acute and convalescent COVID-19 specimens originated in the United States, Italy and Spain.

The assay was immunoSEQ multiplex PCR, and TCRdb's table has in-frame clones only and misses some. The top ten clones hold around 20% of a sample with around 200,000 clones, roughly 85% of them seen once. Among Cohort 3 donors, those recovered had two negative PCRs, clearance, or symptom resolution. This clone came up a few times. The CDR3 length is 14 residues. Trimming pared 6 bases from V and 5 bases from J, leaving 16 bases between. Germline assignment: CDR1 MNHEY and CDR2 SVGAGI. This receptor was obtained from a man aged 35-49 years who had recovered from COVID-19. This sequence joins TRBV6-5 and TRBJ1-1, with D perhaps matching TRBD1 (5 bases). The sample was PBMCs or T cells enriched from blood (not recorded which). CDR3 coding DNA: TGTGCCAGCAGCCCCAACTGGGGGAGGACTGAAGCTTTCTTT. It encodes CASSPNWGRTEAFF.